These 9 T cell receptor beta chains share one sample of origin, sequenced in a study of CD4 T cells in relation to SARS-CoV-2 and coronaviruses. The unexposed donors gave CD4+ T cells in about 2011-2018, prior to COVID-19. CD4+ T cells were isolated from the cells after 10 days of culture. The data were produced by immunoSEQ multiplex PCR, yet TCRdb's version contains in-frame clones alone and is incomplete. The sample has 29,000 or so clones; around three quarters are singletons. Their target antigens are unknown. The sequencing sample was made of CD4+ T cells from PBMCs, cultured in vitro. All receptors derive from a human donor in good health.

This chain connects TRBV6-2 or TRBV6-3 to TRBJ2-1; D perhaps matches TRBD1 (6 bases). Germline values: CDR1 MNHEY, CDR2 SVGEGT. Trimming took off 2 bases at V and 8 bases at J, with 16 bases between the two ends. The CDR3 is made up of 15 amino acids. CDR3 nucleotide sequence: TGTGCCAGCAGTTACGGACAGACCCTCGGCGATGAGCAGTTCTTC. This translates into CASSYGQTLGDEQFF.

The V and J genes are TRBV7-3 and TRBJ2-7; TRBD1 aligns across 9 bases. With 3 bases clipped from V and 3 bases from J, the junction kept 9 bases outside the gene matches. This CDR3 contains 16 residues. Looked up from germline, CDR1 is SGHTA and CDR2 is FQGTGA. CDR3 sequence reads: CASSFRAGTGIYEQYF. In DNA form, the CDR3 reads TGTGCCAGCAGCTTTCGTGCTGGGACAGGGATCTACGAGCAGTACTTC.

The chain employs TRBV5-4 and TRBJ2-5; TRBD2 matches 7 bases. Germline CDR1 and CDR2: SGHNT and YYREEE (reference sequence). V shed 4 bases, J shed 4 bases, and the junction held 10 bases outside the gene matches. There are 15 residues in the CDR3. CDR3 DNA sequence: TGTGCCAGCAGCAATCACCTTGCGGGAGTAGAGACCCAGTACTTC. Translating it yields CASSNHLAGVETQYF.

The CDR3 region is CASSQSGTGGRSPLHF. Written as DNA, the CDR3 is TGCGCCAGCAGCCAGTCGGGCACAGGGGGCCGATCACCCCTCCACTTT. The chain recombines TRBV4-3 with TRBJ1-6; 9 bases map to TRBD1. CDR3 length: 16 residues. Trimming took 3 bases from V and 10 from J; bases not matched to a gene: 10. The germline gives CDR1 LGHNA, CDR2 YSLEER.

The V gene is TRBV6-1, the J gene TRBJ2-7; D remains ambiguous. CDR1 MNHNS and CDR2 SASEGT come from the germline V gene. This CDR3 is built from 13 residues. V lost 3 bases to trimming and J lost 2 bases, with 8 bases between them. The CDR3 sequence: CASSEPVPYEQYF. CDR3 nucleotide sequence: TGTGCCAGCAGTGAGCCCGTCCCCTACGAGCAGTACTTC.

CDR3 DNA: TGTGCCATCAGTGAGTCGGGACAGGGAGGGGGCACTGAAGCTTTCTTT. It is translated as CAISESGQGGGTEAFF. The V gene is TRBV10-3, the J gene TRBJ1-1; 9 positions agree with TRBD1. V was clipped by 0 bases and J by 4 bases; unmatched bases: 6. Looked up from germline, CDR1 is ENHRY and CDR2 is SYGVKD. The CDR3 length is 16 residues.

The J gene is TRBJ1-5, the V gene TRBV4-3; D may be TRBD1 (5 bases). CDR3 length: 20 amino acids. Trimming took off 1 base at V and 0 bases at J, with 22 bases between the two ends. CDR1 is LGHNA and CDR2 is YSLEER in the germline V gene. CDR3 nucleotides: TGCGCCAGCAGCCAAGTTGGGAAGGCCGACAGAATTAATAGCAATCAGCCCCAGCATTTT. Residues: CASSQVGKADRINSNQPQHF.

This CDR3 reads CASSFKETGELFF. The CDR3 nucleotides are TGTGCCAGCAGTTTCAAAGAAACCGGGGAGCTGTTTTTT. The V and J genes are TRBV12-3 or TRBV12-4 and TRBJ2-2; D remains unclear. The CDR3 has 13 amino acids. Trimming stripped 3 bases from V and 5 bases from J, with 7 bases between.

This sequence joins TRBV7-2 and TRBJ2-3; 9 nucleotides match TRBD2. V lost 5 bases to trimming and J lost 5 bases; unmatched junction nucleotides: 11. The germline CDR1 and CDR2 sequences are SGHTA and FQGNSA. The CDR3 runs to 16 residues. The CDR3 coding sequence is TGTGCCAGCAGCACCCAAGCGGGGGGAGGCAGAGATACGCAGTATTTT. Its protein is CASSTQAGGGRDTQYF.